This entry features one TCR beta chain sequence. Its antigen is not known. This specimen comes from a study of T cell repertoires in cytomegalovirus infection. Study details: Carrying CMV and the relevant HLA type showed in public TCR beta signatures. Study-level findings and limits: In two of eight donors, the top clonotype was HLA-C-restricted CMV-specific.

This CDR3 is 16 amino acids long. CDR1 and CDR2 from the germline V gene are ENHRY and SYGVKD. V was shortened by 0 bases and J by 5 bases, with 14 bases between the two germline ends. TCRdb redid the calling of the reads with MiXCR, one entry per CDR3 protein. Counted here are some 200,000 distinct CDR3 sequences, roughly a fifth occurring once; the ten biggest clones make up approximately 2.9%. This chain uses TRBV10-3 with TRBJ2-1; possible D gene TRBD2, 5 bases. The sequenced sample was PBMCs. This TCR derives from a human donor in good health (CMV status not recorded). Some clones in this sample may be carry-over from other donors' samples. CDR3 in amino acids: CAISESWTGIHNEQFF. Written as DNA, the CDR3 is TGTGCCATCAGTGAGTCTTGGACCGGGATCCACAATGAGCAGTTCTTC.